The 19 T cell receptor beta chains reported below all come from one sample, sequenced in a study of radiation and T cells in renal cell carcinoma. Specified time point: baseline pretreatment blood. Specified treatment: 15 Gy SBRT to primary tumor, nephrectomy 4 weeks later. The table came from immunoSEQ multiplex PCR; TCRdb's copy has only in-frame clones and leaves some out. The sample has around 140,000 clones; roughly nine tenths are singletons. The sample here was blood, taken from a patient whose treatment included radiotherapy and nephrectomy. These receptors originate from a woman between 65 and 79 years old with renal cell carcinoma.

The sample holds a few counts of this clone. V and J are TRBV6-6 and TRBJ1-1; D unclear. This CDR3 is built from 14 residues. Between the trimmed V and J ends, which lost 6 bases and 0 bases, there was a span of 11 bases. The germline V gene encodes CDR1 MNHNY and CDR2 SVGAGI (reference sequence). This chain's CDR3 is CASRGRGMNTEAFF. DNA for the CDR3: TGTGCCAGCAGAGGACGGGGAATGAACACTGAAGCTTTCTTT.

The gene calls are TRBV25-1 and TRBJ1-6, with no clear D. This CDR3 has 14 amino acids. Germline V gives CDR1 MGHDK, CDR2 SYGVNS. V gave up 2 bases and J gave up 6 bases, with 8 bases separating them. The CDR3 here is CASSEGTSNSPLHF. The CDR3 DNA reads as TGTGCCAGCAGTGAAGGCACATCTAATTCACCCCTCCACTTT. The variable domain in full, with the rest retrieved from reference TRBV25-1 and TRBJ1-6, is EADIYQTPRYLVIGTGKKITLECSQTMGHDKMYWYQQDPGMELHLIHYSYGVNSTEKGDLSSESTVSRIRTEHFPLTLESARPSHTSQYLCASSEGTSNSPLHFGNGTRLTVT.

The gene calls are TRBV30 and TRBJ1-5; D not resolved. V was pared by 0 bases and J by 5 bases, with 8 bases between. Germline CDR1 GTSNPN, CDR2 SVGIG (reference sequence). The CDR3 runs to 13 residues. The CDR3 coding sequence is TGTGCCTGGAGTGTAAAGGGCGATCAGCCCCAGCATTTT. Residues: CAWSVKGDQPQHF.

This clone was observed a handful of times. The sample has other DNA sequences that encode this CDR3 too. CDR3 bases: TGTGCCAGCTCACCACGACAGGGAGACACCGGGGAGCTGTTTTTT. Its translation is CASSPRQGDTGELFF. The rearrangement uses TRBV18 and TRBJ2-2; 7 nucleotides match TRBD1. Germline V gene data show CDR1 as KGHSH and CDR2 as LQKENI. V lost 1 base, J lost 3 bases, and 2 bases stayed unmatched. CDR3 length equals 15 residues.

This clone is a singleton in its sample. This chain uses TRBV4-1 with TRBJ1-6, with TRBD1 matching 11 bases. Germline V gene data show CDR1 as MGHRA and CDR2 as YSYEKL. The junction had 8 bases not matched to a gene; V was cut back by 4 bases and J by 9 bases. The CDR3 is 16 residues long. The CDR3 here is CASSLHPGQGGSPLHF. The CDR3 bases are TGCGCCAGCAGCCTCCATCCGGGACAGGGGGGTTCACCCCTCCACTTT.

V and J are TRBV7-2 and TRBJ2-1; 14 bases fit TRBD2. The germline V gene has CDR1 SGHTA and CDR2 FQGNSA. V was clipped by 5 bases and J by 6 bases; unmatched bases: 9. This CDR3 has 17 residues. The CDR3, as DNA: TGTGCCAGCAGCGCTCGCCGACTAGCGGGGGGGCCCAATGAGCAGTTCTTC. Amino acids: CASSARRLAGGPNEQFF.

The rearrangement links TRBV5-6 to TRBJ1-2; unclear D gene. The germline V gene encodes CDR1 SGHDT and CDR2 YYEEEE. This CDR3 is 13 amino acids long. The V gene lost 0 bases and the J gene lost 1 base, with 4 bases spanning the gap. CDR3 nucleotides: TGTGCCAGCAGCTTGGCGCTTAACTATGGCTACACCTTC. Translating gives CASSLALNYGYTF.

The chain has TRBV11-2 and TRBJ2-3, with TRBD2 identical over 7 bases. This CDR3 spans 14 amino acids. The germline CDR1 and CDR2 sequences are SGHAT and FQNNGV. The ends lost 2 bases at V and 8 bases at J; junction bases unmatched: 7. CDR3 DNA: TGTGCCAGCAGCTTATCGGAGGGCGGGGGTACGCAGTATTTT. Its protein is CASSLSEGGGTQYF.

The V and J genes are TRBV6-1 and TRBJ1-6, with D possibly being TRBD1 (6 bases). V was trimmed by 2 bases and J by 4 bases, leaving 12 bases between them. This CDR3 contains 16 residues. CDR1 is MNHNS and CDR2 is SASEGT in the germline V gene. The CDR3 sequence: CASSEWGGSYNSPLHF. CDR3 sequence (DNA): TGTGCCAGCAGTGAATGGGGGGGCTCTTATAATTCACCCCTCCACTTT.

CDR3: CASSWSAGPNQPQHF. CDR3 DNA sequence: TGTGCCAGCAGCTGGTCGGCAGGCCCTAATCAGCCCCAGCATTTT. The chain recombines TRBV7-2 with TRBJ1-5; unclear D gene. Deletions cut 4 bases from V and 4 bases from J, with 14 bases between. The CDR3 contains 15 residues. Germline values: CDR1 SGHTA, CDR2 FQGNSA.

The chain links TRBV9 to TRBJ2-1; 10 nucleotides match TRBD1. Germline CDR1 reads SGDLS; CDR2 reads YYNGEE. With 3 bases clipped from V and 7 bases from J, the junction kept 7 bases outside the gene matches. The CDR3 has 15 amino acids. The CDR3 here is CASSEPGQGRNEQFF. DNA of the CDR3: TGTGCCAGCAGCGAACCGGGACAGGGGAGAAATGAGCAGTTCTTC.

The CDR3 sequence: CASSLGGGELFF. CDR3 bases: TGTGCCAGCAGCCTTGGAGGAGGGGAGCTGTTTTTT. V and J are TRBV5-6 and TRBJ2-2, with D tentatively TRBD2 (5 bases). Trimming shortened V by 4 bases and J by 8 bases, and 9 bases separated the two germline ends. The germline V gene encodes CDR1 SGHDT and CDR2 YYEEEE. The CDR3 contains 12 residues.

The V gene is TRBV19, the J gene TRBJ2-1; TRBD1 matches at 8 bases. Germline lookup yields CDR1 LNHDA and CDR2 SQIVND (reference sequence). The CDR3 spans 14 residues. V trimming: 5 bases; J trimming: 9 bases; junction bases outside the gene matches: 9. Here the CDR3 DNA reads TGTGCCAGTAGTCCTGGACAGGGATTCGGTGAGCAGTTCTTC. It encodes CASSPGQGFGEQFF.

This sequence joins TRBV5-1 and TRBJ2-7, with TRBD2 matching over 7 bases. The CDR3 length is 15 residues. Germline V gene sequence: CDR1 SGHRS, CDR2 YFSETQ. Trimming took 4 bases from V and 3 from J; bases not matched to a gene: 10. The CDR3 reads CASSPGGGPFYEQYF. CDR3 sequence (DNA): TGCGCCAGCAGCCCGGGAGGAGGGCCTTTCTACGAGCAGTACTTC.

CDR3 DNA: TGTGCCTGGAGCCCTGACAAGAGCTCCTACGAGCAGTACTTC. Translating it yields CAWSPDKSSYEQYF. The rearrangement joins TRBV30 to TRBJ2-7; D ambiguous. This CDR3 has 14 residues. V lost 3 bases, J lost 0 bases, and 12 bases lay in between. CDR1 is GTSNPN and CDR2 is SVGIG in the germline V gene (reference sequence).

This clone was detected only once. This sequence joins TRBV7-2 and TRBJ1-2; D is uncertain. There are 15 residues in the CDR3. Germline V lookup: CDR1 SGHTA, CDR2 FQGNSA. Deletions cut 1 base from V and 3 bases from J, with 12 bases between. CDR3 nucleotide sequence: TGTGCCAGCAGCTTAGGAGGAATCAAGGACTATGGCTACACCTTC. Its protein is CASSLGGIKDYGYTF.

This rearrangement joins TRBV9 to TRBJ1-4; no firm D call. V lost 3 bases and J lost 1, with 7 bases in between. Per germline, CDR1 SGDLS and CDR2 YYNGEE. The CDR3 is 14 residues long. As DNA, the CDR3 is TGTGCCAGCAGCGCGGTAGGAACTAATGAAAAACTGTTTTTT. It is translated as CASSAVGTNEKLFF.

The chain combines TRBV9 with TRBJ1-3, with D unclear. Germline V gene data show CDR1 as SGDLS and CDR2 as YYNGEE. V was shortened by 1 base and J by 0 bases, with 8 bases between the two germline ends. The CDR3 is made up of 15 amino acids. The CDR3 DNA is TGTGCCAGCAGCGTAAATTGGAACTCTGGAAACACCATATATTTT. Protein: CASSVNWNSGNTIYF.

The sample holds one count of this clone. The chain combines TRBV5-1 with TRBJ2-6; D is unresolved. The CDR3 has 13 amino acids. V lost 1 base, J lost 8 bases, and 7 bases lay in between. Germline V CDR1 and CDR2: SGHRS, YFSETQ. The CDR3 region is CASSLSSSNVLTF. For the CDR3, the DNA is TGCGCCAGCAGCTTGTCGAGCTCCAACGTCCTGACTTTC.